This T cell receptor beta chain was sequenced during a study of identical twins. Trimming took off 3 bases at V and 6 bases at J, with 24 bases between the two ends. The CDR3 is 17 residues long. The germline CDR1 and CDR2 sequences are SEHNR and FQNEAQ (reference sequence). TCRdb reprocessed the 5' RACE reads with MiXCR, giving one entry per CDR3 protein. The data hold 1.5 million to 2 million distinct CDR3 sequences, with about 32% observed a single time. This receptor was taken from a newborn girl in good health. The sample was cord blood. The V call is TRBV7-9, the J call TRBJ2-7; D may be TRBD1 or TRBD2 (5 bases each). CDR3 amino acids: CASSFAKTLAPGREQYF. DNA for the CDR3: TGTGCCAGCAGCTTCGCTAAAACCCTAGCTCCGGGGCGCGAGCAGTACTTC.